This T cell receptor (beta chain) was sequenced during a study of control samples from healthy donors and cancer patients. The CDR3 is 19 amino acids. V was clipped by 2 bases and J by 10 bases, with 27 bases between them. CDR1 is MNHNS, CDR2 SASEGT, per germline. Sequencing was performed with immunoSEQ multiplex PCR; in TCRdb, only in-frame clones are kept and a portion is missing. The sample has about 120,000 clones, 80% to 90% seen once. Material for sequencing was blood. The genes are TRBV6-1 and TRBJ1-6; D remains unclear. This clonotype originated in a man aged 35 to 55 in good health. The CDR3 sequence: CASSEFSGSPDGYWSPLHF. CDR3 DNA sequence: TGTGCCAGCAGTGAATTTTCCGGGTCCCCGGACGGGTACTGGTCACCCCTCCACTTT.